This TCR beta chain is drawn from a study of cytomegalovirus exposure and HLA in healthy donors. Overall study results and limits: Most of the TCR beta V segments (in an earlier analysis) were productive either about 90% or about 30% of the time. Other equally common chains were less clonally expanded than HLA-associated TCR beta chains, a later analysis showed.

V shed 2 bases and J shed 4 bases, with 11 bases lying between them. Germline-derived CDR1 and CDR2 are MRHNA and SNTAGT. The CDR3 runs to 14 residues. Vbeta (60) and Jbeta (13) primers were used in the PCR. The repertoire was sequenced with immunoSEQ multiplex PCR; TCRdb's copy has only in-frame clones and lacks some. The table has under 95,000 clones, under 85% seen once. Note on this clone: Its antigen remains unknown.

The source of this sequence is a boy younger than 18 in good health and CMV-seronegative. The sequencing sample was made of PBMCs. This chain connects TRBV6-4 to TRBJ1-1; D not resolved. CDR3 DNA sequence: TGTGCCAGCAGTGACGGGGATAGCGGCACTGAAGCTTTCTTT. This sequence encodes CASSDGDSGTEAFF.